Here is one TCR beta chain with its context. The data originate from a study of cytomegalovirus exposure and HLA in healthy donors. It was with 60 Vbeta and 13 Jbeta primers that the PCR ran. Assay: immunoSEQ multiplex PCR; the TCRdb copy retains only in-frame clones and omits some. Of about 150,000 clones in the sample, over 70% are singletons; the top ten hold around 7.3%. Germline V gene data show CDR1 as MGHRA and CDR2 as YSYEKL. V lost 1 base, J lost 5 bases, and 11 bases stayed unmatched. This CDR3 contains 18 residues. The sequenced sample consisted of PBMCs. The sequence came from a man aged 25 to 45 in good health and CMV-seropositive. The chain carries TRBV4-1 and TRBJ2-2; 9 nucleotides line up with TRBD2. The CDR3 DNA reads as TGCGCCAGCAGCCAAGCGCCGGCGGGGGGGCTGAGGACCGGGGAGCTGTTTTTT. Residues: CASSQAPAGGLRTGELFF.